The 30 T cell receptor beta chains given below trace back to one sample, sequenced in a study of blood T cell repertoires in COVID-19. TCRdb keeps only in-frame clones here, not all; method: immunoSEQ multiplex PCR. Counted here are 65,000 to 90,000 clones, around 81% occurring once; the ten biggest clones make up around 30%. Material: peripheral blood. The receptors derive from a human donor in a cohort sampled during active COVID-19.

The genes are TRBV10-2 and TRBJ2-5, with D perhaps TRBD1 (7 bases). Trimming shortened V by 8 bases and J by 7 bases, and 17 bases separated the two germline ends. The germline CDR1 and CDR2 sequences are WSHSY and SAAADI. This CDR3 is 13 amino acids long. CDR3 sequence (DNA): TGCGCCAGCGCCGGGACAGTCGGGGGGACCCAGTACTTC. This encodes CASAGTVGGTQYF.

The V gene is TRBV6-5, the J gene TRBJ1-1, with D possibly being TRBD1 (6 bases). Trimming cost V 2 bases and J 0 bases, with 10 bases left between them. Germline CDR1 and CDR2: MNHEY and SVGAGI. The CDR3 is 15 residues long. DNA of the CDR3: TGTGCCAGCAGTTACCGACAGGCCCTGAACACTGAAGCTTTCTTT. Its translation is CASSYRQALNTEAFF.

V usage is TRBV21-1 and J usage is TRBJ2-5; the table's TRBD1 call for D was not verified on the DNA. TRBV21-1 is shown as a pseudogene. The CDR3 spans 16 residues. The CDR3 DNA reads as TGTGCCAGCAGCACCCATAAGAAGGTGGGCCGCCAGACCCAGTACTTC. This gives the protein CASSTHKKVGRQTQYF.

The J gene is TRBJ1-1, the V gene TRBV3-1 (or the pseudogene TRBV3-2); no reliable D call. The CDR3 extends over 17 amino acids. The germline V gene encodes CDR1 LGHDT and CDR2 YNNKEL (reference sequence). Trimming left V 0 bases short and J 4 bases short, with 18 bases between. The CDR3 region has the DNA TGTGCCAGCAGCCAAGATCGGCCCGGCGCTAGACCCACTGAAGCTTTCTTT. Encoded protein: CASSQDRPGARPTEAFF.

The genes are TRBV19 and TRBJ1-4, with unresolved D. The CDR3 runs 14 residues. Germline CDR1 is LNHDA and CDR2 is SQIVND (reference sequence). The germline V and J ends were trimmed by 8 bases and 5 bases, with 15 bases remaining between them. The CDR3 nucleotides are TGTGCCAGTTCCAAAGTGGGCCTGAATGAAAAACTGTTTTTT. This codes for CASSKVGLNEKLFF.

V and J are TRBV7-9 and TRBJ2-3, with 7 bases fitting TRBD2. Germline CDR1 is SEHNR and CDR2 is FQNEAQ (reference sequence). This CDR3 has 13 amino acids. V gave up 3 bases and J gave up 3 bases; unmatched junction bases: 0. The CDR3 region is CASSLGGTDTQYF. The CDR3 nucleotides are TGTGCCAGCAGCTTGGGGGGGACAGATACGCAGTATTTT. Drawing the rest from reference TRBV7-9 and TRBJ2-3, the complete variable domain is DTGVSQNPRHKITKRGQNVTFRCDPISEHNRLYWYRQTLGQGPEFLTYFQNEAQLEKSRLLSDRFSAERPKGSFSTLEIQRTEQGDSAMYLCASSLGGTDTQYFGPGTRLTVL.

The rearrangement joins TRBV4-1 to TRBJ2-7, with D possibly matching TRBD1 (7 bases). V lost 2 bases and J lost 0, with 11 bases in between. This CDR3 region has 15 residues. The germline V gene encodes CDR1 MGHRA and CDR2 YSYEKL. The CDR3: CASSQRGDSSYEQYF. CDR3 coding DNA: TGCGCCAGCAGCCAACGCGGGGACAGCTCCTACGAGCAGTACTTC.

The chain combines TRBV11-2 with TRBJ2-1; 15 nucleotides match TRBD2. The CDR3 covers 19 residues. In germline, CDR1 is SGHAT, CDR2 FQNNGV. J lost 10 bases, V lost 5 bases, and 18 bases had no gene match. The CDR3 reads CASSPRTGGTSGGSHEQFF. For the CDR3, the DNA is TGTGCCAGCAGCCCGCGGACAGGGGGGACTAGCGGGGGGTCGCACGAGCAGTTCTTC. Drawing the rest from reference TRBV11-2 and TRBJ2-1, the complete variable domain is EAGVAQSPRYKIIEKRQSVAFWCNPISGHATLYWYQQILGQGPKLLIQFQNNGVVDDSQLPKDRFSAERLKGVDSTLKIQPAKLEDSAVYLCASSPRTGGTSGGSHEQFFGPGTRLTVL.

This clone has only a few counts. This chain connects TRBV5-1 to TRBJ2-7; 10 bases match TRBD2. V was clipped by 0 bases and J by 2 bases; unmatched bases: 8. This CDR3 is 17 amino acids long. Germline CDR1 reads SGHRS; CDR2 reads YFSETQ. The CDR3 here is CASSLGLVAGGPYEQYF. The CDR3 bases are TGCGCCAGCAGCTTGGGTCTCGTAGCGGGGGGTCCCTACGAGCAGTACTTC.

The chain employs TRBV29-1 and TRBJ2-2; TRBD1 matches 9 bases. From germline, CDR1 is SQVTM and CDR2 ANQGSEA. With 6 bases clipped from V and 7 bases from J, the junction kept 6 bases outside the gene matches. CDR3 length equals 13 residues. CDR3 nucleotides: TGCAGCGTCGGGACAGGGAATGTCGGGGAGCTGTTTTTT. Its protein product is CSVGTGNVGELFF.

This clone was detected once. J is TRBJ1-2 and V is TRBV18; D might be TRBD1 (5 bases). V lost 3 bases and J 5 bases, leaving 7 bases between the germline ends. The length of the CDR3 is 12 residues. CDR1 and CDR2 (germline): KGHSH, LQKENI. CDR3 DNA: TGTGCCAGCTCACCCGGGGGGTATGGCTACACCTTC. Translated, it gives CASSPGGYGYTF.

The rearrangement links TRBV2 to TRBJ2-1, with unresolved D. V lost 3 bases, J lost 2 bases, and 11 bases lay in between. Germline V gene sequence: CDR1 SNHLY, CDR2 FYNNEI. CDR3 size: 15 residues. CDR3 sequence reads: CASSDTSETYNEQFF. CDR3 in DNA: TGTGCCAGCAGTGATACGTCGGAGACCTACAATGAGCAGTTCTTC.

The CDR3 reads CARSLHRQMEYEQYF. DNA for the CDR3: TGTGCCAGAAGCTTGCATAGACAGATGGAATACGAGCAGTACTTC. The chain joins TRBV5-3 to TRBJ2-7; D may be TRBD1 (5 bases). TRBV5-3 is an ORF, and what it does is uncertain. Trimming shortened V by 1 base and J by 4 bases, and 15 bases separated the two germline ends. This CDR3 contains 15 residues.

The chain combines TRBV28 with TRBJ2-7, with 11 bases that match TRBD1. The germline gives CDR1 MDHEN, CDR2 SYDVKM. The length of the CDR3 is 18 residues. Trimming at V came to 5 bases and at J to 0 bases, leaving 12 bases not matched to a gene. CDR3 amino acids: CASSHTGGGTGGSYEQYF. In nucleotides, the CDR3 is TGTGCCAGCAGTCATACTGGCGGGGGGACAGGGGGCTCCTACGAGCAGTACTTC. Complete variable domain (other parts from reference TRBV28 and TRBJ2-7): DVKVTQSSRYLVKRTGEKVFLECVQDMDHENMFWYRQDPGLGLRLIYFSYDVKMKEKGDIPEGYSVSREKKERFSLILESASTNQTSMYLCASSHTGGGTGGSYEQYFGPGTRLTVT.

Turning to this clone: A much larger clone lies a single base off, so this may be a read error. This chain links TRBV29-1 with TRBJ1-3; no firm D call. CDR1 and CDR2 (germline): SQVTM, ANQGSEA. The CDR3 consists of 13 residues. Here the CDR3 DNA reads TGCAGCATTGAACCGTTTACTGGAAACACCATATATTTT. It is translated as CSIEPFTGNTIYF.

The J gene is TRBJ2-1, the V gene TRBV15; D not certain. The CDR3 runs 16 residues. Trimming pared 0 bases from V and 0 bases from J, leaving 9 bases between. The germline gives CDR1 LNHNV, CDR2 YYDKDF (reference sequence). The CDR3 loop is CATSRDLLSSYNEQFF. The CDR3 coding sequence is TGTGCCACCAGCAGAGATCTCCTGAGCTCCTACAATGAGCAGTTCTTC.

The V call is TRBV6-1, the J call TRBJ2-7; the D is unclear. This CDR3 is 15 amino acids long. With 3 bases removed from V and 0 bases from J, the gap between germline ends came to 12 bases. Germline CDR1 reads MNHNS; CDR2 reads SASEGT. The CDR3 DNA reads TGTGCCAGCAGTGAGGCAGGTACGAGCTCCTACGAGCAGTACTTC. It translates to CASSEAGTSSYEQYF.

This chain links TRBV6-5 with TRBJ1-6; the D gene is possibly TRBD1 (6 bases). This CDR3 comprises 14 residues. Per the germline V gene, CDR1 is MNHEY and CDR2 is SVGAGI. The V gene lost 2 bases and the J gene lost 7 bases, with 9 bases spanning the gap. The CDR3 DNA is TGTGCCAGCAGTTACATCACAGGGAATTCACCCCTCCACTTT. It is translated as CASSYITGNSPLHF.

This chain uses TRBV5-1 with TRBJ2-7, with 7 bases fitting TRBD2. Germline V CDR1 and CDR2: SGHRS, YFSETQ. V lost 4 bases and J lost 6; bases outside the gene matches: 10. This CDR3 comprises 14 residues. This CDR3 is CASSPREGLSEQYF. Written as DNA, the CDR3 is TGCGCCAGCAGCCCGAGGGAGGGTTTAAGCGAGCAGTACTTC.

In nucleotides, the CDR3 is TGCGCCAGCAGCCAATCCAGGGCGGAATACTCTGGAAACACCATATATTTT. This encodes CASSQSRAEYSGNTIYF. This chain links TRBV4-3 with TRBJ1-3; D perhaps matches TRBD1 (5 bases). The CDR3 covers 17 residues. CDR1 and CDR2 from the germline V gene are LGHNA and YSLEER. V was shortened by 2 bases and J by 0 bases, with 14 bases between the two germline ends.

The CDR3 DNA reads TGTGCCAGCAGTGGGGGGCTCGCTGGCGAGCAGTACTTC. Protein: CASSGGLAGEQYF. The chain combines TRBV2 with TRBJ2-7; the D gene is possibly TRBD1 (6 bases). The CDR3 loop spans 13 amino acids. V shed 4 bases and J shed 6 bases, with 13 bases lying between them. Germline values: CDR1 SNHLY, CDR2 FYNNEI.

This chain joins TRBV7-8 and TRBJ1-5; 9 positions agree with TRBD1. The CDR3 has 18 residues. Germline V gives CDR1 SGHVS, CDR2 FQNEAQ. With 1 base clipped from V and 5 bases from J, the junction kept 12 bases outside the gene matches. CDR3 loop: CASSLGRTGEVYDQPQHF. In nucleotides, the CDR3 is TGTGCCAGCAGCTTAGGAAGGACAGGGGAGGTCTATGATCAGCCCCAGCATTTT. Supplemented by reference TRBV7-8 and TRBJ1-5, the full variable domain reads GAGVSQSPRYKVAKRGQDVALRCDPISGHVSLFWYQQALGQGPEFLTYFQNEAQLDKSGLPSDRFFAERPEGSVSTLKIQRTQQEDSAVYLCASSLGRTGEVYDQPQHFGDGTRLSIL.

The chain employs TRBV7-2 and TRBJ1-5; D uncertain. Germline V gene data show CDR1 as SGHTA and CDR2 as FQGNSA. The CDR3 loop spans 14 amino acids. V was trimmed by 6 bases and J by 2 bases, leaving 11 bases between them. DNA of the CDR3: TGTGCCAGCAGTTGGACTGGGGGCAATCAGCCCCAGCATTTT. This codes for CASSWTGGNQPQHF.

The chain employs TRBV5-1 and TRBJ2-5, with 9 bases that match TRBD2. The CDR3 contains 14 residues. Losses at the gene ends were 4 bases for V and 5 bases for J; bases not matched to a gene: 6. The germline gives CDR1 SGHRS, CDR2 YFSETQ. The CDR3 DNA reads as TGCGCCAGCAGCCCGGGACTAGCTTATGAGACCCAGTACTTC. Translating gives CASSPGLAYETQYF.

The chain carries TRBV4-1 and TRBJ2-7, with TRBD2 identical over 16 bases. Germline values: CDR1 MGHRA, CDR2 YSYEKL. The CDR3 spans 19 residues. The trim removed 3 bases at V and 4 bases at J, leaving 12 bases unmatched. CDR3 loop: CASSQEPGLAGGPLYEQYF. For the CDR3, the DNA is TGCGCCAGCAGCCAGGAACCGGGACTAGCGGGGGGGCCGCTTTACGAGCAGTACTTC.

J is TRBJ2-5 and V is TRBV5-4; 11 nucleotides match TRBD2. In germline, CDR1 is SGHNT, CDR2 YYREEE (reference sequence). Trimming at V came to 1 base and at J to 4 bases, leaving 9 bases not matched to a gene. The CDR3 consists of 17 residues. CDR3 DNA: TGTGCCAGCAGCTTGCTAGCGGGGGGAGGAGTAGGAGAGACCCAGTACTTC. Residues: CASSLLAGGGVGETQYF.

The rearrangement uses TRBV19 and TRBJ2-7; 14 bases are a match to TRBD2. There are 16 residues in the CDR3. In germline, CDR1 is LNHDA, CDR2 SQIVND (reference sequence). J lost 5 bases, V lost 6 bases, and 9 bases had no gene match. CDR3 protein: CASSIGLAGGRNEQYF. CDR3 DNA sequence: TGTGCCAGTAGCATCGGACTAGCGGGGGGTCGGAACGAGCAGTACTTC. Supplemented by reference TRBV19 and TRBJ2-7, the full variable domain reads DGGITQSPKYLFRKEGQNVTLSCEQNLNHDAMYWYRQDPGQGLRLIYYSQIVNDFQKGDIAEGYSVSREKKESFPLTVTSAQKNPTAFYLCASSIGLAGGRNEQYFGPGTRLTVT.

The V gene is TRBV6-2 or TRBV6-3, the J gene TRBJ2-7, with 7 bases fitting TRBD1. The junction had 8 bases not matched to a gene; V was cut back by 6 bases and J by 0 bases. The CDR3 extends over 15 amino acids. Germline assignment: CDR1 MNHEY and CDR2 SVGEGT. The CDR3 is CASSRGQITSYEQYF. The CDR3 DNA sequence: TGTGCCAGCAGCAGGGGACAGATTACCTCCTACGAGCAGTACTTC.

V gene TRBV9 combines with J gene TRBJ2-1; TRBD2 agrees at 15 bases. The CDR3 is made up of 16 amino acids. V shed 4 bases and J 8 bases; nucleotides not matched to a gene: 7. CDR1 is SGDLS and CDR2 is YYNGEE in the germline V gene. This chain's CDR3 is CASSPRTSGGADEQFF. CDR3 DNA sequence: TGTGCCAGCAGCCCCCGGACTAGCGGGGGGGCCGATGAGCAGTTCTTC.

V usage is TRBV14 and J usage is TRBJ2-4; D unresolved. V was shortened by 1 base and J by 0 bases, with 7 bases between the two germline ends. Germline-derived CDR1 and CDR2 are SGHDN and FVKESK. The CDR3 loop spans 15 amino acids. The CDR3 spells CASSQGALAKNIQYF. CDR3 DNA sequence: TGTGCCAGCAGCCAAGGGGCTTTAGCCAAAAACATTCAGTACTTC. Full variable domain (missing parts from reference TRBV14 and TRBJ2-4): EAGVTQFPSHSVIEKGQTVTLRCDPISGHDNLYWYRRVMGKEIKFLLHFVKESKQDESGMPNNRFLAERTGGTYSTLKVQPAELEDSGVYFCASSQGALAKNIQYFGAGTRLSVL.